This T cell receptor (beta chain) stems from a study of monozygotic twins with inflammatory bowel disease. The length of the CDR3 is 15 residues. Germline CDR1 MNHNS, CDR2 SASEGT. TCRdb re-called the 5' RACE reads and gives one entry per CDR3 protein, without DNA. Its table lists some 210,000 distinct CDR3 sequences. The sequence derives from a human donor with ulcerative colitis or Crohn's disease, or a healthy co-twin of an affected twin (not recorded which). V usage is TRBV6-1 and J usage is TRBJ1-4; TCRdb's assignment of TRBD1 cannot be checked, as there is no DNA. The sample consisted of blood. This CDR3 reads CASSEQGSGNEKLFF.